This TCR beta chain was captured by sequencing in a study of shared clonotypes between healthy human individuals. TCRdb keeps only in-frame clones here, not all; method: immunoSEQ multiplex PCR. The sample has around 1,000,000 clones, about 72% seen once. This CDR3 is built from 15 residues. V was cut by 2 bases and J by 1 base, with 11 bases left in between. Germline CDR1 reads SGHTA; CDR2 reads FQGNSA. The specimen sequenced was memory CD4+ T cells from PBMCs. Subset described: CD45RA-negative fraction. The clonotype comes from a man younger than 30 in good health. Some clones in this sample may be carry-over from other donors' samples. The chain has TRBV7-2 and TRBJ2-5; D tentatively reads TRBD1 or TRBD2 (5 bases each). CDR3 sequence: CASSLWGTVQETQYF. The CDR3 bases are TGTGCCAGCAGCTTATGGGGGACGGTCCAAGAGACCCAGTACTTC.